The source of this T cell receptor (beta chain) is a study of blood T cell repertoires in COVID-19. Libraries were prepared by immunoSEQ multiplex PCR; TCRdb keeps only in-frame clonotypes and omits some of them. This sample has 250,000 or so clones, with 91% found just once. Trimming removed 0 bases at V and 1 base at J, with 14 bases between. This CDR3 has 17 amino acids. CDR1 and CDR2 from the germline V gene are LGHNA and YNFKEQ. Participants were aged about 18 to 89 years from about two dozen US areas. Participants' own reports of clinical history determined their cohort assignment. The sequence was obtained from a man aged 35-49 years who had been exposed to COVID-19. Sequencing input: PBMCs or T cells enriched from blood (not recorded which). The chain couples TRBV4-2 to TRBJ2-3; tentatively, D is TRBD1 (5 bases). The CDR3 loop is CASSQDVSRAGTDTQYF. CDR3 nucleotide sequence: TGTGCCAGCAGCCAAGACGTTTCCAGGGCCGGCACAGATACGCAGTATTTT.